This passage covers 19 T cell receptor beta chains from one sample sequenced in a study of T-cell reconstitution after alpha-beta-depleted transplantation in children. Preparing the TCRbeta library involved the use of unique molecular identifiers. One entry per CDR3 protein, called by TCRdb with MiXCR from the PCR reads. The sample holds about 540,000 distinct CDR3 sequences, 25% to 30% seen once. This specimen was PBMCs, taken before TCRalphabeta/CD19-depleted stem cell transplant. These receptors came from a boy in the first two years of life with Wiskott-Aldrich syndrome, due to receive a stem cell transplant.

This clonotype occurred a few times. This rearrangement joins TRBV20-1 to TRBJ1-2; D is undetermined. The CDR3 is made up of 12 amino acids. V lost 0 bases and J 8 bases, leaving 10 bases between the germline ends. CDR1 and CDR2 (germline): DFQATT, SNEGSKA (reference sequence). The CDR3 sequence: CSAREFLVGYTF. CDR3 sequence (DNA): TGCAGTGCTAGAGAATTTCTGGTAGGCTACACCTTC.

The CDR3 coding sequence is TGTGCCATCAGTCGGAGGGACCTAAACTCTGGAAACACCATATATTTT. Translated, it gives CAISRRDLNSGNTIYF. The chain joins TRBV10-3 to TRBJ1-3, with D possibly matching TRBD1 (5 bases). The CDR3 covers 16 residues. The germline gives CDR1 ENHRY, CDR2 SYGVKD. The V and J ends lost 5 bases and 0 bases respectively, with 14 bases between them.

V is TRBV14 and J is TRBJ1-1; D gene ambiguous. Germline V gene lookup returns CDR1 SGHDN and CDR2 FVKESK. CDR3 size: 13 residues. The germline V and J ends were trimmed by 3 bases and 7 bases, with 12 bases remaining between them. Here the CDR3 reads CASSHVNVLEAFF. The CDR3 nucleotides are TGTGCCAGCAGCCACGTGAACGTCCTTGAAGCTTTCTTT.

This clonotype was recorded a few times. The chain links TRBV5-6 to TRBJ2-1; D uncertain. Germline V CDR1 and CDR2: SGHDT, YYEEEE. The CDR3 is 16 residues long. The ends were cut back, 4 bases at V and 4 bases at J, with 18 bases in the middle. CDR3 in DNA: TGTGCCAGCAGCCCGAATCCTGGCCAAAGATACAATGAGCAGTTCTTC. Translating gives CASSPNPGQRYNEQFF.

The chain links TRBV30 to TRBJ2-1; TRBD2 agrees at 9 bases. This CDR3 contains 14 residues. Germline-derived CDR1 and CDR2 are GTSNPN and SVGIG (reference sequence). V trimming: 3 bases; J trimming: 1 base; junction bases outside the gene matches: 1. The CDR3 here is CAWRSGRSYNEQFF. In DNA form, the CDR3 reads TGTGCCTGGAGAAGCGGGAGGTCCTACAATGAGCAGTTCTTC. Together with reference TRBV30 and TRBJ2-1, the CDR3 gives the full variable domain: SQTIHQWPATLVQPVGSPLSLECTVEGTSNPNLYWYRQAAGRGLQLLFYSVGIGQISSEVPQNLSASRPQDRQFILSSKKLLLSDSGFYLCAWRSGRSYNEQFFGPGTRLTVL.

This clonotype came up a few times. This chain uses TRBV20-1 with TRBJ2-7; 10 bases match TRBD2. Germline CDR1 and CDR2: DFQATT and SNEGSKA (reference sequence). The V and J ends lost 4 bases and 4 bases, in that order; junction bases with no gene match: 13. CDR3 size: 16 residues. This CDR3 reads CSAMHGGLAGAYEQYF. The CDR3 coding sequence is TGCAGTGCTATGCATGGGGGCCTAGCGGGAGCTTACGAGCAGTACTTC.

This chain uses TRBV28 with TRBJ1-2; D unclear. The CDR3 is 12 residues long. The germline gives CDR1 MDHEN, CDR2 SYDVKM. The ends were cut back, 4 bases at V and 7 bases at J, with 10 bases in the middle. This chain's CDR3 is CASSSPSGGYTF. The CDR3 DNA reads as TGTGCCAGCAGTTCCCCTTCGGGTGGCTACACCTTC.

In its sample, this clonotype was seen a few times. This rearrangement joins TRBV7-2 to TRBJ2-1; D is possibly TRBD2 (6 bases). This CDR3 has 13 amino acids. V lost 2 bases and J lost 9, with 11 bases in between. CDR1 and CDR2 (germline): SGHTA, FQGNSA. The CDR3 loop is CASSLIGSSEQFF. In DNA, the CDR3 is TGTGCCAGCAGCTTAATCGGGAGTAGTGAGCAGTTCTTC.

The genes are TRBV20-1 and TRBJ1-4; D gene ambiguous. Trimming cost V 0 bases and J 8 bases, with 13 bases left between them. The germline V gene encodes CDR1 DFQATT and CDR2 SNEGSKA (reference sequence). There are 14 residues in the CDR3. This CDR3 reads CSARDLVGREKLFF. As DNA, the CDR3 is TGCAGTGCTAGAGATCTTGTTGGTAGAGAAAAACTGTTTTTT.

This clonotype was counted a few times. The V and J genes are TRBV4-2 and TRBJ2-7; TRBD2 aligns across 12 bases. The junction had 6 bases not matched to a gene; V was cut back by 4 bases and J by 2 bases. Germline V lookup: CDR1 LGHNA, CDR2 YNFKEQ. This CDR3 is built from 16 residues. CDR3 sequence: CASSPLLAGGPYEQYF. The CDR3 bases are TGTGCCAGCAGCCCTCTACTAGCGGGAGGCCCCTACGAGCAGTACTTC.

This clonotype was counted a single time. The rearrangement joins TRBV4-1 to TRBJ2-1, with 9 bases fitting TRBD2. V gave up 1 base and J gave up 7 bases; unmatched junction bases: 11. The germline V gene has CDR1 MGHRA and CDR2 YSYEKL. CDR3 size: 17 residues. The CDR3 DNA follows: TGCGCCAGCAGCCAAGGGGGGATAGCGGGAGAGTTTAATGAGCAGTTCTTC. The encoded protein is CASSQGGIAGEFNEQFF.

This clonotype has just a few counts. The J gene is TRBJ2-7, the V gene TRBV2; no definite D call. The CDR3 is 13 residues long. Germline CDR1 SNHLY, CDR2 FYNNEI. V shed 5 bases and J shed 3 bases, with 11 bases lying between them. The CDR3 region has the DNA TGTGCCAGCAGTATAGGGTTAGGCTACGAGCAGTACTTC. It specifies CASSIGLGYEQYF.

The J gene is TRBJ2-5, the V gene TRBV20-1; 13 bases line up with TRBD2. Germline CDR1 is DFQATT and CDR2 is SNEGSKA (reference sequence). This CDR3 contains 16 residues. V shed 3 bases and J 5 bases; nucleotides not matched to a gene: 9. The CDR3 is CSARQLAGGPQETQYF. CDR3 bases: TGCAGTGCTAGGCAACTAGCGGGAGGGCCACAGGAGACCCAGTACTTC.

This sequence joins TRBV7-2 and TRBJ2-2; D is possibly TRBD1 (8 bases). The CDR3 covers 14 residues. Trimming shortened V by 9 bases and J by 6 bases, and 17 bases separated the two germline ends. The V gene's germline CDR1 is SGHTA and CDR2 FQGNSA. CDR3 DNA: TGTGCCAGTACAGGACAGGGAGGGGCCGGGGAGCTGTTTTTT. Translated, it gives CASTGQGGAGELFF.

This chain links TRBV14 with TRBJ1-2, with D unclear. V lost 0 bases and J 2 bases, leaving 10 bases between the germline ends. Germline V gene data show CDR1 as SGHDN and CDR2 as FVKESK. The CDR3 spans 15 residues. In DNA, the CDR3 is TGTGCCAGCAGCCAAGACGGGTGGAGGAACTATGGCTACACCTTC. Its translation: CASSQDGWRNYGYTF. Using reference TRBV14 and TRBJ1-2 for the parts outside the CDR3, the full variable domain is EAGVTQFPSHSVIEKGQTVTLRCDPISGHDNLYWYRRVMGKEIKFLLHFVKESKQDESGMPNNRFLAERTGGTYSTLKVQPAELEDSGVYFCASSQDGWRNYGYTFGSGTRLTVV.

The J gene is TRBJ2-2, the V gene TRBV13, with D uncertain. The CDR3 covers 13 residues. Germline V gene data show CDR1 as PRHDT and CDR2 as FYEKMQ (reference sequence). V was cut by 5 bases and J by 7 bases, with 11 bases left in between. The CDR3 DNA reads TGTGCCAGCAGCCTTGGTAGACTCGGGGAGCTGTTTTTT. Its protein is CASSLGRLGELFF.

Only a few counts were recorded for this clonotype. The chain carries TRBV5-4 and TRBJ2-1; D is ambiguous. The CDR3 is 12 amino acids. The V end was cut by 4 bases, the J end by 5 bases, with 7 bases between. Germline assignment: CDR1 SGHNT and CDR2 YYREEE (reference sequence). The CDR3 loop reads CASSPTNNEQFF. The DNA for the CDR3 is TGTGCCAGCAGCCCCACTAACAATGAGCAGTTCTTC. Supplemented by reference TRBV5-4 and TRBJ2-1, the full variable domain reads ETGVTQSPTHLIKTRGQQVTLRCSSQSGHNTVSWYQQALGQGPQFIFQYYREEENGRGNFPPRFSGLQFPNYSSELNVNALELDDSALYLCASSPTNNEQFFGPGTRLTVL.

The V call is TRBV6-2 or TRBV6-3, the J call TRBJ1-5; no clear D. Germline lookup yields CDR1 MNHEY and CDR2 SVGEGT. Trimming removed 7 bases at V and 6 bases at J, with 19 bases between. This CDR3 region has 15 residues. DNA for the CDR3: TGTGCCAGCAAGCCAGAACGTGACTCCGCTCAGCCCCAGCATTTT. This encodes CASKPERDSAQPQHF.

The gene calls are TRBV11-2 and TRBJ2-5; D not certain. This CDR3 has 17 residues. CDR1 and CDR2 (germline): SGHAT, FQNNGV. The V end lost 5 bases, the J end lost 3 bases, and 22 bases lay between the germline ends. CDR3 coding DNA: TGTGCCAGCAGCCCTCGAGTATTGACGAACCAAGAAGAGACCCAGTACTTC. Protein product: CASSPRVLTNQEETQYF.